The T cell receptor beta chain described here comes from a study of CD8+CD57+ T cells in acquired aplastic anemia. The use of genomic DNA as template underpinned the TCR beta VDJ and CDR3 profiling. Each CDR3 protein gets one entry after TCRdb re-called the reads with MiXCR. The table shows about 170,000 distinct CDR3 sequences, with approximately 60% occurring only once. This clonotype has ten or more counts. CDR1 is GTSNPN and CDR2 is SVGIG in the germline V gene (reference sequence). V lost 4 bases to trimming and J lost 1 base, with 13 bases between them. The CDR3 runs to 14 residues. This receptor was identified in a human donor in good health. V is TRBV30 and J is TRBJ1-1, with a weak D call TRBD1 (5 bases). Material: sorted CD4+, CD8+, or CD8+CD57+ T cells (not recorded which) from PBMCs. As DNA, the CDR3 is TGTGCCTGGACCCAGGGTATGGGGAACACTGAAGCTTTCTTT. Translating gives CAWTQGMGNTEAFF. The full variable domain, its missing parts supplied by reference TRBV30 and TRBJ1-1, is SQTIHQWPATLVQPVGSPLSLECTVEGTSNPNLYWYRQAAGRGLQLLFYSVGIGQISSEVPQNLSASRPQDRQFILSSKKLLLSDSGFYLCAWTQGMGNTEAFFGQGTRLTVV.